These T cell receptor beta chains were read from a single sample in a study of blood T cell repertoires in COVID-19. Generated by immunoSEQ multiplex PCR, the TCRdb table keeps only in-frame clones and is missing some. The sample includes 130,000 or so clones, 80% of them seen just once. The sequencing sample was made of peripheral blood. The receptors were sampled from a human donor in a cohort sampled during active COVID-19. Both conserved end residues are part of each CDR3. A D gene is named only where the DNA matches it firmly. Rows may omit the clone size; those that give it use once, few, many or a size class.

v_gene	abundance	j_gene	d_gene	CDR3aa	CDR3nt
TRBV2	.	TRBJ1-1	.	CASSGQSLNTEAFF	TGTGCCAGCAGTGGACAGAGCTTGAACACTGAAGCTTTCTTT
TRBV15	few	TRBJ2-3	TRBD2	CATSGERGSTDTQYF	TGTGCCACCTCAGGAGAGCGGGGTTCCACAGATACGCAGTATTTT
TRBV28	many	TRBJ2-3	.	CASSSFRDTQYF	TGTGCCAGCAGTTCCTTCCGGGATACGCAGTATTTT
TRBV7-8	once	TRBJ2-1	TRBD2	CASSFLAGASREQFF	TGTGCCAGCAGCTTCCTAGCGGGGGCATCCCGGGAGCAGTTCTTC
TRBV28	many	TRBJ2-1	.	CASSLLTLRSYNEQFF	TGTGCCAGCAGTTTATTAACTCTCCGGTCCTACAATGAGCAGTTCTTC
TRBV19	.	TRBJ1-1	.	CASSGQLNTEAFF	TGTGCCAGTAGTGGGCAGTTGAACACTGAAGCTTTCTTT
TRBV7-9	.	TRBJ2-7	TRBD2	CASSSGGEQYF	TGTGCCAGCAGCTCCGGGGGGGAGCAGTACTTC
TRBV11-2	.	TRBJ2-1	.	CASFPGWGENNEQFF	TGTGCCAGCTTCCCTGGTTGGGGCGAGAATAATGAGCAGTTCTTC
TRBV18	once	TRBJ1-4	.	CASSPPSGVGEKLFF	TGTGCCAGCTCACCACCATCGGGGGTAGGGGAAAAACTGTTTTTT
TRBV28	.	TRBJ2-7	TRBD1	CASSLSEDRALYEQYF	TGTGCCAGCAGTTTATCTGAGGACAGGGCTCTATACGAGCAGTACTTC
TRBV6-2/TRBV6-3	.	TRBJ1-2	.	CASSFRDAYGYTF	TGTGCCAGCAGTTTCAGGGATGCCTATGGCTACACCTTC
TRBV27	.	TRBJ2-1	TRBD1	CASRGLDRAEQFF	TGTGCCAGCAGGGGCCTCGACAGGGCGGAGCAGTTCTTC
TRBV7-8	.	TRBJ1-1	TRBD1	CASSLPTTGARLTEAFF	TGTGCCAGCAGCTTACCAACGACAGGGGCACGACTCACTGAAGCTTTCTTT
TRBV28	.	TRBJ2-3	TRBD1	CASSADRGRTDTQYF	TGTGCCAGCAGCGCTGACAGGGGTAGGACAGATACGCAGTATTTT
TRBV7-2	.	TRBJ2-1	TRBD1	CASSRPGTGVNEQFF	TGTGCCAGCAGCAGACCCGGGACAGGGGTCAATGAGCAGTTCTTC
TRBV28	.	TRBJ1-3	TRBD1	CATDWRGGAPGNTIYF	TGTGCCACCGACTGGCGAGGGGGCGCCCCCGGAAACACCATATATTTT
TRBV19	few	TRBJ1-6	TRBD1	CASTPQGGSSPLHF	TGTGCCAGTACCCCACAGGGGGGAAGTTCACCCCTCCACTTT
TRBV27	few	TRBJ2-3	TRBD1	CASRGQGAGTQYF	TGTGCCAGCAGGGGACAGGGGGCGGGTACGCAGTATTTT
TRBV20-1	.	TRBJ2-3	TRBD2	CSASGTSGGAADTQYF	TGCAGTGCTAGTGGGACTAGCGGGGGGGCGGCCGATACGCAGTATTTT
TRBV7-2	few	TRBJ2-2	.	CASSLRLGQGSNTGELFF	TGTGCCAGCAGCTTACGGCTTGGTCAGGGTAGTAACACCGGGGAGCTGTTTTTT
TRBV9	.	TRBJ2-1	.	CASSVGGLSSYNEQFF	TGTGCCAGCAGCGTAGGGGGCTTGAGCTCCTACAATGAGCAGTTCTTC
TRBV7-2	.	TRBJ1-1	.	CASSPSFAVYLPEAFF	TGTGCCAGCAGCCCCTCTTTTGCAGTATACCTTCCTGAAGCTTTCTTT
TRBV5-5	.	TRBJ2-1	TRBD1	CASSFWTGEAFNEQFF	TGTGCCAGCAGCTTCTGGACAGGGGAGGCTTTCAATGAGCAGTTCTTC
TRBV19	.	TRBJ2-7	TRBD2	CASSIDPTSGKSYEQYF	TGTGCCAGTAGTATAGATCCGACTAGCGGGAAATCCTACGAGCAGTACTTC
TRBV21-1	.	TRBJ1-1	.	CASSYIRGNTEAFF	TGTGCCAGCAGCTATATCAGGGGGAACACTGAAGCTTTCTTT
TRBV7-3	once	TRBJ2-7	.	CASSSSLLAASEQYF	TGTGCCAGCAGCTCGTCCCTCCTTGCGGCATCCGAGCAGTACTTC
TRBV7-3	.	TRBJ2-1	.	CASSISSTPSYNEQFF	TGTGCCAGCAGCATATCTAGCACCCCCTCCTACAATGAGCAGTTCTTC
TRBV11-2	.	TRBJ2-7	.	CASSLTVMEGYHSYEQYF	TGTGCCAGCAGCTTAACTGTAATGGAGGGATACCACTCCTACGAGCAGTACTTC
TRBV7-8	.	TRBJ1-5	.	CASSLAGRASNQPQHF	TGTGCCAGCAGCTTAGCGGGCAGGGCTAGCAATCAGCCCCAGCATTTT
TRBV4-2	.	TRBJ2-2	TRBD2	CASSQGVAGGQGGELFF	TGTGCCAGCAGCCAAGGGGTGGCGGGAGGGCAGGGCGGGGAGCTGTTTTTT
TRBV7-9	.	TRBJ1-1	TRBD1	CASSWTGAALGTEAFF	TGTGCCAGCAGCTGGACAGGGGCGGCCCTGGGGACTGAAGCTTTCTTT
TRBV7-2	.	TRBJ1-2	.	CASSLRGAGYGYTF	TGTGCCAGCAGCTTACGGGGGGCAGGGTATGGCTACACCTTC
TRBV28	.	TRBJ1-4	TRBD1	CASRGSTGTNEKLFF	TGTGCCAGCAGGGGCTCGACAGGGACTAATGAAAAACTGTTTTTT
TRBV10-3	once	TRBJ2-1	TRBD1	CAISDGTANSYNEQFF	TGTGCCATCAGTGATGGGACAGCCAACTCCTACAATGAGCAGTTCTTC
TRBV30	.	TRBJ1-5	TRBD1	CAWSTGQEYQPQHF	TGTGCCTGGAGTACGGGACAGGAGTATCAGCCCCAGCATTTT
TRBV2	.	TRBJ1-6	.	CASRVNRFNSPLHF	TGTGCCAGCAGGGTAAACAGATTTAATTCACCCCTCCACTTT
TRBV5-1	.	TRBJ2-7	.	CASSLVQGGKEQYF	TGCGCCAGCAGCTTGGTCCAGGGGGGAAAAGAGCAGTACTTC
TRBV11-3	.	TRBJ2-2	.	CASSSEGSNTGELFF	TGTGCCAGCAGCTCAGAGGGCAGCAACACCGGGGAGCTGTTTTTT
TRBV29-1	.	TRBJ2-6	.	CSVGGVTGANVLTF	TGCAGCGTTGGCGGCGTAACAGGGGCCAACGTCCTGACTTTC
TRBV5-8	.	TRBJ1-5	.	CASTSRDSLYSNQPQHF	TGTGCCAGCACCTCACGAGACAGCCTTTATAGCAATCAGCCCCAGCATTTT
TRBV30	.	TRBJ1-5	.	CAWSGWRSNQPQHF	TGTGCCTGGAGTGGATGGAGAAGCAATCAGCCCCAGCATTTT
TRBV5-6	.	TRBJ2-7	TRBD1	CASSNWGTGDEQYF	TGTGCCAGCAGCAATTGGGGGACAGGGGACGAGCAGTACTTC
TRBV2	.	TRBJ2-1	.	CASSENARTTYNEQFF	TGTGCCAGCAGTGAAAACGCTCGGACTACCTACAATGAGCAGTTCTTC
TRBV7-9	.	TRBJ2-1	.	CASSLAPLGRGHEQFF	TGTGCCAGCAGCTTAGCTCCACTCGGGAGAGGGCATGAGCAGTTCTTC
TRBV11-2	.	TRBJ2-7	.	CASSSLTAYEQYF	TGTGCCAGCAGCTCCCTGACAGCCTACGAGCAGTACTTC
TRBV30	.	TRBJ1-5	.	CAWSVMGDQPQHF	TGTGCCTGGAGTGTGATGGGAGATCAGCCCCAGCATTTT
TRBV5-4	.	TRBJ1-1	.	CASSGEAGTEAFF	TGTGCCAGCAGCGGGGAGGCGGGCACTGAAGCTTTCTTT
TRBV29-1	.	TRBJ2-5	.	CSVEEGGGFRETQYF	TGCAGCGTTGAAGAAGGAGGGGGCTTTAGGGAGACCCAGTACTTC
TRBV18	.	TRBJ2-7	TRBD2	CASSPGGGSSYEQYF	TGTGCCAGCTCACCTGGTGGCGGGAGTTCCTACGAGCAGTACTTC
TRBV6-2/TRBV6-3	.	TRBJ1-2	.	CASSSFRTDNYGYTF	TGTGCCAGCAGTTCCTTTCGGACAGATAACTATGGCTACACCTTC
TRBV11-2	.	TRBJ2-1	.	CASSSLGGEQFF	TGTGCCAGCAGCTCTCTAGGAGGTGAGCAGTTCTTC
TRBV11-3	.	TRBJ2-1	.	CASSQDNEQFF	TGTGCCAGCAGCCAGGACAATGAGCAGTTCTTC
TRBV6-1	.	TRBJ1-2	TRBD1	CASSEYPRTGEGYTF	TGTGCCAGCAGTGAATACCCCCGGACAGGGGAAGGCTACACCTTC
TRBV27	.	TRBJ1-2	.	CASSDSNGELCTF	TGTGCCAGCAGCGATTCAAACGGGGAATTGTGTACCTTC
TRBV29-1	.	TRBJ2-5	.	CSVGYSEETQYF	TGCAGCGTTGGCTACAGTGAAGAGACCCAGTACTTC
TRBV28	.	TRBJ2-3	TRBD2	CASRLLAGGWPSTDTQYF	TGTGCCAGCAGATTACTAGCGGGGGGGTGGCCTAGCACAGATACGCAGTATTTT